These 5 T cell receptor beta chains were sequenced from one sample in a study of shared clonotypes between healthy human individuals. Sequencing was performed with immunoSEQ multiplex PCR; in TCRdb, only in-frame clones are kept and a portion is missing. This sample has about 1.1 million clones, with about 72% found just once. The sample was memory CD4+ T cells from PBMCs. The subset here: CD45RA-negative fraction. The receptors were gathered from a young man in good health. Some clones in this sample may be carry-over from other donors' samples.

The CDR3 loop reads CASSLADSEYEQFF. CDR3 bases: TGCGCCAGCAGCTTGGCCGATTCTGAATATGAGCAGTTCTTC. J is TRBJ2-1 and V is TRBV5-1; no reliable D call. The V end lost 0 bases, the J end lost 8 bases, and 12 bases lay between the germline ends. CDR3 length equals 14 residues. CDR1 and CDR2 from the germline V gene are SGHRS and YFSETQ.

This clone occurred a few times. The J gene is TRBJ2-7, the V gene TRBV19, with D possibly being TRBD2 (5 bases). The germline V gene encodes CDR1 LNHDA and CDR2 SQIVND (reference sequence). The CDR3 has 12 amino acids. Trimming took 5 bases from V and 4 from J, leaving 9 bases between them. CDR3: CASSGGFYEQYF. The CDR3 DNA reads TGTGCCAGTAGTGGCGGGTTTTACGAGCAGTACTTC.

Ten or more counts support this clone. V is TRBV7-3 and J is TRBJ2-1; TRBD1 aligns across 8 bases. The V and J ends lost 8 bases and 6 bases, in that order; junction bases with no gene match: 12. The CDR3 spans 15 residues. CDR1 is SGHTA and CDR2 is FQGTGA in the germline V gene. CDR3 sequence reads: CASSAQGAVGNEQFF. CDR3 coding DNA: TGTGCCAGCTCTGCCCAGGGGGCTGTCGGCAATGAGCAGTTCTTC. Full variable domain (missing parts from reference TRBV7-3 and TRBJ2-1): GAGVSQTPSNKVTEKGKYVELRCDPISGHTALYWYRQSLGQGPEFLIYFQGTGAADDSGLPNDRFFAVRPEGSVSTLKIQRTERGDSAVYLCASSAQGAVGNEQFFGPGTRLTVL.

The chain joins TRBV30 to TRBJ1-6, with 8 positions matching TRBD1. V trimming: 0 bases; J trimming: 7 bases; junction bases outside the gene matches: 5. The CDR3 is made up of 15 amino acids. Germline V gene sequence: CDR1 GTSNPN, CDR2 SVGIG (reference sequence). CDR3 protein: CAWSVEGTGNSPLHF. CDR3 DNA sequence: TGTGCCTGGAGTGTAGAGGGGACAGGCAATTCACCCCTCCACTTT.

A few counts support this clone. The chain links TRBV11-2 to TRBJ1-1, with D tentatively TRBD1 (5 bases). V lost 1 base and J lost 6, with 12 bases in between. Germline CDR1 is SGHAT and CDR2 is FQNNGV. This CDR3 contains 14 residues. CDR3 DNA: TGTGCCAGCAGCTTAGGGGGGATCGAGTCTGAAGCTTTCTTT. It encodes CASSLGGIESEAFF.